This TCR beta chain comes out of a study of T cell responses to AZD1222 COVID-19 vaccine. Clones were read by immunoSEQ multiplex PCR, and TCRdb kept only the in-frame ones, dropping some. The sample yields roughly 110,000 clones, 92% seen once. V dropped 4 bases and J dropped 8; count of bases not matched to a gene: 16. The CDR3 sequence is 17 residues long. The germline V gene has CDR1 SGHVS and CDR2 FNYEAQ. The sequence was obtained from an adult who received the AZD1222 COVID-19 vaccine. V is TRBV7-6 and J is TRBJ1-4; 7 nucleotides agree with TRBD1. The sequences come from peripheral blood, collected 28 days after the second AZD1222 dose. CDR3: CASSSLRLGGRGEKLFF. The CDR3 nucleotides read TGTGCCAGCAGCTCCCTCCGGTTAGGGGGCCGAGGAGAAAAACTGTTTTTT. The variable domain in full, with the rest retrieved from reference TRBV7-6 and TRBJ1-4, is GAGVSQSPRYKVTKRGQDVALRCDPISGHVSLYWYRQALGQGPEFLTYFNYEAQQDKSGLPNDRFSAERPEGSISTLTIQRTEQRDSAMYRCASSSLRLGGRGEKLFFGSGTQLSVL.